This T cell receptor (beta chain) was captured in a study of blood T cell repertoires in COVID-19. Study background: Sites in the United States, Italy and Spain provided acute and convalescent COVID-19 samples.

With regard to this clone: The junction differs from germline at one of its ends, possibly a read error.

The CDR3 is 15 residues long. Germline V lookup: CDR1 MNHEY, CDR2 SMNVEV (reference sequence). The method was immunoSEQ multiplex PCR; TCRdb's version includes in-frame clones alone and lacks a portion of them. The sample lists 50,000 to 55,000 clones, 89% occurring once. The specimen was peripheral blood. The rearrangement uses TRBV27 and TRBJ2-1; maybe TRBD1 (5 bases). This receptor was taken from a man aged 60 to 69 with active COVID-19. The CDR3 reads CASTPWVDGATPLIF. For the CDR3, the DNA is TGTGCCAGCACCCCTTGGGTCGATGGGGCGACCCCACTTATCTTC.